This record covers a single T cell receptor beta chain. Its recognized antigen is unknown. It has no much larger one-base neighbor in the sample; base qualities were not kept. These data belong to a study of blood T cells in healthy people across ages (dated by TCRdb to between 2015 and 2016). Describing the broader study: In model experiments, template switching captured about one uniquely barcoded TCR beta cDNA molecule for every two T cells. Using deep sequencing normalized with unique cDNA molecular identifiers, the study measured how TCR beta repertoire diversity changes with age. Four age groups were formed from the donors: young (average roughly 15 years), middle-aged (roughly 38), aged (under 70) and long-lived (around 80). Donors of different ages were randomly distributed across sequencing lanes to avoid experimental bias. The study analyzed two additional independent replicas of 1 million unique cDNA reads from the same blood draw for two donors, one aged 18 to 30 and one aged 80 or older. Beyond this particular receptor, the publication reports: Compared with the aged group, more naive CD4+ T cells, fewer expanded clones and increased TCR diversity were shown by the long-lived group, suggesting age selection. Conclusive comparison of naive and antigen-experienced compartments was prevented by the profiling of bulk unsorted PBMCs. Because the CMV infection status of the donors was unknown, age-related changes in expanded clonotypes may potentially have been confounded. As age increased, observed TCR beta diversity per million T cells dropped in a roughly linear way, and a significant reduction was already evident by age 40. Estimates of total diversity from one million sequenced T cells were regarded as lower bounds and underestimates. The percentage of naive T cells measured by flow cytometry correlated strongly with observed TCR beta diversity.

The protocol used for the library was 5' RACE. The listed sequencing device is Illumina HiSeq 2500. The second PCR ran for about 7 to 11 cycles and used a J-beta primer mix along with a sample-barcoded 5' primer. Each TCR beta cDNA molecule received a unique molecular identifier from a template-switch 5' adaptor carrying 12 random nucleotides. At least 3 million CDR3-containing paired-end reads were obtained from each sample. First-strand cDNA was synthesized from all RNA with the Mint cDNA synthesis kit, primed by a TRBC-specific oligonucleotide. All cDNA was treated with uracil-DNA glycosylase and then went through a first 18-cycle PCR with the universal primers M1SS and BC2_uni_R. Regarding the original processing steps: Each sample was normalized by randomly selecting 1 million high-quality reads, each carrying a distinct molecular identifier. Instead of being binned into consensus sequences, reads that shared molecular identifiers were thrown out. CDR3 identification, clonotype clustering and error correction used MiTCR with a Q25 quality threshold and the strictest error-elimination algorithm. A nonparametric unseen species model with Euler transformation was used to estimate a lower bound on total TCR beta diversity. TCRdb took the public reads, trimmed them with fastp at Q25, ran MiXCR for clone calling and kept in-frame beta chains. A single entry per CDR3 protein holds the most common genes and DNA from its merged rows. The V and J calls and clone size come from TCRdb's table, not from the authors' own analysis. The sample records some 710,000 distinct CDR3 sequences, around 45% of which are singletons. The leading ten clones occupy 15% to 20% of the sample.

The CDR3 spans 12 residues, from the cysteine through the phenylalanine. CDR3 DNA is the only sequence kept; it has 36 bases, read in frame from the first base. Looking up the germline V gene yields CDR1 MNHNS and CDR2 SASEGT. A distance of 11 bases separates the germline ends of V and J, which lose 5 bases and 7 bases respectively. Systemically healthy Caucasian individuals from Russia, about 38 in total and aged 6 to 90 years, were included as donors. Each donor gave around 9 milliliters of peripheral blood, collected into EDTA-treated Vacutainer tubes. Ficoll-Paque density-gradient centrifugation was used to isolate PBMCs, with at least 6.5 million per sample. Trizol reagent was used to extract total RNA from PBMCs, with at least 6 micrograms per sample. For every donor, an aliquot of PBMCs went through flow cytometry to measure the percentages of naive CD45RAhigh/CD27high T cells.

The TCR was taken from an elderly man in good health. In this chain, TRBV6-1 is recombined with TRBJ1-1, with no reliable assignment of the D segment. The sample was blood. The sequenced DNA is TGTGCCAGCAGTTATGCTCCAGATGAAGCTTTCTTT. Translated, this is CASSYAPDEAFF.